This T cell receptor (beta chain) is drawn from a study of cytomegalovirus exposure and HLA in healthy donors. Between the trimmed V and J ends, which lost 9 bases and 0 bases, there was a span of 11 bases. Germline CDR1 reads SEHNR; CDR2 reads FQNEAQ (reference sequence). The CDR3 totals 14 residues. Overall study findings and caveats: Most of the TCR beta V segments (in an earlier analysis) were productive either about 90% or about 30% of the time. DRB1 showed the most TCR associations and HLA-C the fewest in a later analysis, as rates varied by HLA locus.

The study ran its PCR with 60 Vbeta and 13 Jbeta primers. Some clones are missing from TCRdb's copy, which holds only in-frame ones; the method was immunoSEQ multiplex PCR. The sample records roughly 190,000 clones, around 87% being singletons. Remarks on this clone: No antigen is known for it.

The source material was PBMCs. The chain combines TRBV7-9 with TRBJ2-2, with a tentative D call TRBD1 (5 bases). The TCR was taken from a woman under 30 in good health and CMV-seronegative. As DNA, the CDR3 is TGTGCCAGGACAGACATCTCGAACACCGGGGAGCTGTTTTTT. It is translated as CARTDISNTGELFF.